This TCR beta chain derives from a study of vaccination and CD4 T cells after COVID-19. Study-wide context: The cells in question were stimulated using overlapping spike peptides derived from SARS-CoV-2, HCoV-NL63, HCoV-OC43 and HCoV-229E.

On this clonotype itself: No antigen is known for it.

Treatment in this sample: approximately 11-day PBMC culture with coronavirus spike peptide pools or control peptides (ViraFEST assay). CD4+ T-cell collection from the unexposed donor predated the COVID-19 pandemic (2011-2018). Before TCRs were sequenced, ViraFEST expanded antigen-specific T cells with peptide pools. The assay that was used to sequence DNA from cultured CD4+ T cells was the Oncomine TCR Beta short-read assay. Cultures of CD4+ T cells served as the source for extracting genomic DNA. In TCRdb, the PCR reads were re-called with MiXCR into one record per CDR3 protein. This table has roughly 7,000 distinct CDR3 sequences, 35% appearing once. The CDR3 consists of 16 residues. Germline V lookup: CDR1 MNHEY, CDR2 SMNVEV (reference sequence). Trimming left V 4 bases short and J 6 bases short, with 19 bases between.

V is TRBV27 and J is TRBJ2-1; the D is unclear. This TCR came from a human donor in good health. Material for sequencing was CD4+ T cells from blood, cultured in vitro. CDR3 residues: CASSSPVRSSLNEQFF. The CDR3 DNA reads TGTGCCAGCAGTTCCCCCGTGAGATCGAGTCTCAATGAGCAGTTCTTC.